Listed here is a single TCR beta chain. At least ten counts were recorded for this clonotype. Its binding antigen is unknown. It has no much larger one-base neighbor in the sample; base qualities were not kept. The record originates from a study of prognosis after radiotherapy for stage I lung cancer (dated by TCRdb to the early 2020s). Some background on the complete study: Between April 2018 and early 2019, fewer than 20 patients with stage I NSCLC were enrolled in Nanjing, China. Among the enrolled patients, more than twelve had newly diagnosed primary stage I lung tumors, while a few had oligometastatic NSCLC following surgical resection of the primary tumor. Every patient was deemed medically inoperable, approximately 11 because of comorbidities and over five because they refused surgery. The cohort comprised fewer than 15 men and about 6 women with a median age of nearly 75 years, ranging from roughly 53 to 84 years. Tumor histology was squamous cell carcinoma in several patients and adenocarcinoma in around 12. SBRT was given in 3 to 5 fractions with a biologically effective dose of at least 100 Gy, using image-guided IMRT or VMAT. SBRT was not combined with any concurrent therapy in any patient. After SBRT, distant metastases developed in about 20% of the 19 patients at a median of 7 months, while the remaining 15 patients had no significant progression. This study profiled peripheral blood TCR beta repertoires from stage I NSCLC patients before and after stereotactic body radiotherapy and linked the repertoires to distant failure. For each of the 20 or so patients, one blood sample was taken before SBRT and one after, so the study sequenced around 40 samples in total. General study outcomes and caveats: No determination of tumor specificity was made for expanded TCR clones. The study was limited by its small cohort and short follow-up, and the findings require independent validation. Differences by metastasis status were reportedly seen in TRBV and TRBJ usage frequencies, involving two V genes at baseline and, after SBRT, eight to ten V genes and two J genes. After SBRT, the number of unique TCR clones decreased (median approximately 10,000 before versus fewer than 7,500 after; Wilcoxon paired P=0.011). None of the reported P values were adjusted for multiple comparisons. Post-SBRT Shannon entropy and its change from baseline were lower in patients who developed distant metastases; baseline Shannon entropy was not associated with metastases.

No patient had a history of other malignancies or prior chemotherapy or radiotherapy, and all had node-negative disease on CT and PET/CT. At each of two time points, 4.5 to 7.5 milliliters of peripheral venous blood were collected in EDTA tubes. Ficoll-Paque Plus density-gradient centrifugation was used to isolate PBMCs. Right after collection, samples were placed at -80 degrees C and kept there until analysis. Two rounds of multiplex PCR on genomic DNA were used to amplify the TCR beta CDR3 region. The first PCR round used primers specific to each TRBV and TRBJ gene, with sequences filed in Chinese patent CN105087789A. The second PCR round used universal primers. The Roche High Pure PCR Template Preparation Kit was used to extract genomic DNA from frozen PBMCs. Libraries were sequenced paired-end with 151 bp reads on an Illumina HiSeq 3000. On the authors' methods: CutAdapt was used to discard raw reads that did not contain the multiplex PCR primer sequences. High-quality paired reads were merged into contigs with PEAR. TRB V, D and J gene segments were assigned to each contig with MiXCR by alignment to reference sequences. To remove sequencing errors, CDR3 sequences were clustered according to base quality and sequence similarity. Shannon entropy normalized by the natural log of productive TCR sequence number was used as the measure of diversity. Clonality was defined as one minus Shannon entropy divided by the natural log of the number of unique clonotypes. Progression-free survival cut-offs for repertoire metrics were chosen using the Youden index of ROC curves, with analyses run in R 3.5.3. The public reads were run again by TCRdb, first through fastp at Q25 and then through MiXCR, and only productive beta chains were kept. Entries that share a CDR3 protein sequence are merged under the most common genes and DNA. TCRdb, not the original authors, processed these V and J calls. For this sample there are around 60,000 distinct CDR3 sequences; more than 25% appear just once. The ten largest clonotypes hold 7.5% of the sample.

Here V drops 6 bases and J drops 6 bases, and the junction holds 10 bases not matched to any gene. CDR1 and CDR2 are read off the germline V gene (reference sequence) as LNHDA and SQIVND. The CDR3, from cysteine to phenylalanine, totals 14 residues. This entry keeps only the CDR3 DNA: 42 bases, framed from base 1. The TCR comes from a donor older than 45 with non-small cell lung cancer. The sequencing here drew on PBMCs, taken before or after stereotactic body radiation therapy (not recorded which). The sequence links TRBV19 to TRBJ1-1; 7 middle bases align to TRBD1. The DNA sequence reads TGTGCCAGTAGCCCCCAGGGGGTGAGCGCTGAAGCTTTCTTT. Translation gives CASSPQGVSAEAFF.